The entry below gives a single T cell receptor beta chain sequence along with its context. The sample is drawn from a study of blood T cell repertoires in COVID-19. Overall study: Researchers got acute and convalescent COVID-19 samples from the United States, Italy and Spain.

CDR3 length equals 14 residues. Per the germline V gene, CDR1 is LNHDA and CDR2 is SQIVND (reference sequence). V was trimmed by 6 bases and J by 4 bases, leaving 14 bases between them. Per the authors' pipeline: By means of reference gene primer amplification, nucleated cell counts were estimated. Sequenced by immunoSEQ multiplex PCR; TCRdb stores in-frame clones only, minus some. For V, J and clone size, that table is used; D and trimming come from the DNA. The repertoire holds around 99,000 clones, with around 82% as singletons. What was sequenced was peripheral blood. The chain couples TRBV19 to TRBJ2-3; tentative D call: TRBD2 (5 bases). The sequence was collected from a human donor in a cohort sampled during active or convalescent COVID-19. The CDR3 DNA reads TGTGCCAGTAGGAGAAGTCGGGGTTCAGATACGCAGTATTTT. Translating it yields CASRRSRGSDTQYF.